The clone carrying this T cell receptor (beta chain) has more than one count but fewer than ten. The antigen is undetermined. The sample originates from a study of cytomegalovirus exposure and HLA in healthy donors. Points from the study as a whole: Most of the TCR beta V segments (in an earlier analysis) were productive either about 87% or about 30% of the time.

The PCR used 60 Vbeta and 13 Jbeta primers. Repertoires were generated with immunoSEQ multiplex PCR, while TCRdb's copy carries only in-frame clones and drops some. This table has approximately 170,000 clones, around 73% appearing once. Sample: PBMCs. The sequence was collected from a woman aged 18-30 years in good health and CMV-seropositive.

CDR3 in amino acids: CASSFWDRPNEQYF. The CDR3 DNA reads as TGTGCCAGCAGCTTTTGGGACAGGCCAAACGAGCAGTACTTC. The V and J genes are TRBV5-6 and TRBJ2-7, with 8 bases matching TRBD1. V was pared by 2 bases and J by 5 bases, with 6 bases of the junction left unmatched. Germline V gene data show CDR1 as SGHDT and CDR2 as YYEEEE. The CDR3 sequence is 14 residues long.